This T cell receptor beta chain derives from a study of T cell responses to AZD1222 COVID-19 vaccine. In its sample, this clone was seen once. The antigen remains undetermined. The data were produced by immunoSEQ multiplex PCR, yet TCRdb's version contains in-frame clones alone and is incomplete. This table holds about 99,000 clones, 80% to 90% found once. With 7 bases clipped from V and 4 bases from J, the junction kept 8 bases outside the gene matches. This CDR3 has 16 residues. CDR1 is SQVTM, CDR2 ANQGSEA, per germline. General study results and limits: Clonal diversity may have been underestimated, and the donors were mostly white British, with more females than males. CD4 TCRs associated with vaccination spanned spike, dominating at 160-218 and 743-854. Repertoire sampling happened only post peak T cell response. Seropositive AZD1222 recipients at baseline numbered only five or six.

Sample: peripheral blood, taken on day 0 of AZD1222 vaccination. This receptor was obtained from an adult in good health. V and J are TRBV29-1 and TRBJ2-1; 15 nucleotides line up with TRBD2. The CDR3 DNA is TGCAGCGGACACTACGGACTAGCGGGGGGGTACAATGAGCAGTTCTTC. Protein sequence: CSGHYGLAGGYNEQFF.